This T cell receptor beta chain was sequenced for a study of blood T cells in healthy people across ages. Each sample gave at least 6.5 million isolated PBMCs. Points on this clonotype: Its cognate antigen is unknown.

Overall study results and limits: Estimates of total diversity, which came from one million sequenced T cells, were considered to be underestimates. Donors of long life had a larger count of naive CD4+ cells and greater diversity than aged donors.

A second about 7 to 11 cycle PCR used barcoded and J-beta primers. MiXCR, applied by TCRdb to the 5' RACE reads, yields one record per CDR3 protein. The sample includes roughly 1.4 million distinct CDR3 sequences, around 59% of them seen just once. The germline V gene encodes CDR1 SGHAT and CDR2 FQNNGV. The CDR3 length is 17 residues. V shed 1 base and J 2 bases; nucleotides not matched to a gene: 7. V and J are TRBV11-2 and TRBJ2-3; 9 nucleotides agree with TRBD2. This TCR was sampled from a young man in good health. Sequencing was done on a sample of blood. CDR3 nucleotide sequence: TGTGCCAGCAGCTTAGGTAGGGCTAGCGGGATCACAGATACGCAGTATTTT. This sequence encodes CASSLGRASGITDTQYF.